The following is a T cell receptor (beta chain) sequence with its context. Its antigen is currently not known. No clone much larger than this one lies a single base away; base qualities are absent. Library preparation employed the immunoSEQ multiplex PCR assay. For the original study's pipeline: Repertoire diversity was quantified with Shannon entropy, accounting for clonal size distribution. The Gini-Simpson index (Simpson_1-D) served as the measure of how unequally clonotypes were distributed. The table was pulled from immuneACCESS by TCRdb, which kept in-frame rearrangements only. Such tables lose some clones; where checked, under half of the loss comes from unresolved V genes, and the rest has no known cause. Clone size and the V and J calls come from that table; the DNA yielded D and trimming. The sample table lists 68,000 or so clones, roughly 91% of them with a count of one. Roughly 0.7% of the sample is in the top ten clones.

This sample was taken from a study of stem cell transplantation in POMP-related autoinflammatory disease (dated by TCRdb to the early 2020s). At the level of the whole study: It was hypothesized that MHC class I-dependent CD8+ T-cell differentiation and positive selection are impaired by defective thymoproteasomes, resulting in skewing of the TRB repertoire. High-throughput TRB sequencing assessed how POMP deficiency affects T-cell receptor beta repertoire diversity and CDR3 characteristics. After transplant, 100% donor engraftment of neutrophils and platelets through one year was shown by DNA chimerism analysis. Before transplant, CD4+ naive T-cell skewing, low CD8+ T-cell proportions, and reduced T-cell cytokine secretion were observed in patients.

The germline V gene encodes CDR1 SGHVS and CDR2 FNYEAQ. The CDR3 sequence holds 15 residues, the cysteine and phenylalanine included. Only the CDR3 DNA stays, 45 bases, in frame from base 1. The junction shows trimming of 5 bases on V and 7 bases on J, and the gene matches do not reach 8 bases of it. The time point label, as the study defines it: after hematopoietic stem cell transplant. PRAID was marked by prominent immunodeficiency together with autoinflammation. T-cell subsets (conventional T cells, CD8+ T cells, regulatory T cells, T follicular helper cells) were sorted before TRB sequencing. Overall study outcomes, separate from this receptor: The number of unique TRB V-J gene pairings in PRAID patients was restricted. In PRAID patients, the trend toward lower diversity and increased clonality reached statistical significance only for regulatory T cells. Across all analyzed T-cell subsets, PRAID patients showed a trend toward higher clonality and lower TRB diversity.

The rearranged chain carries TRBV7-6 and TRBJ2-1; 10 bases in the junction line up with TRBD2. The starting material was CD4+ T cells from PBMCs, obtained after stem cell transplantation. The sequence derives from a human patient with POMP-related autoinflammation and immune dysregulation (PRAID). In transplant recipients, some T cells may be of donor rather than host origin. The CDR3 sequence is CASSLGAGGLNEQFF. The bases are TGTGCCAGCAGCCTAGGAGCGGGGGGGCTAAATGAGCAGTTCTTC. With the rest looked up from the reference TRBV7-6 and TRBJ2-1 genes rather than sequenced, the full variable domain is GAGVSQSPRYKVTKRGQDVALRCDPISGHVSLYWYRQALGQGPEFLTYFNYEAQQDKSGLPNDRFSAERPEGSISTLTIQRTEQRDSAMYRCASSLGAGGLNEQFFGPGTRLTVL.